Below are 15 T cell receptor beta chains sequenced from a single sample in a study of blood T cell repertoires in COVID-19. The table came from immunoSEQ multiplex PCR; TCRdb's copy has only in-frame clones and leaves some out. The sample holds roughly 410,000 clones; about 89% are singletons and the top ten take approximately 1.5%. The sample taken for sequencing was peripheral blood. These receptors came from a woman in her thirties or forties with COVID-19, enrolled during active disease.

The rearrangement links TRBV6-5 to TRBJ2-2; no definite D call. V shed 4 bases and J shed 1 base, with 4 bases lying between them. Germline assignment: CDR1 MNHEY and CDR2 SVGAGI. CDR3 length: 13 amino acids. The CDR3 sequence: CASSLWNTGELFF. CDR3 nucleotide sequence: TGTGCCAGCAGTTTATGGAACACCGGGGAGCTGTTTTTT.

The count of this clone is one. The chain has TRBV7-8 and TRBJ1-4; D perhaps matches TRBD1 (5 bases). The CDR3 totals 18 residues. V was trimmed by 0 bases and J by 0 bases, leaving 14 bases between them. CDR1 SGHVS and CDR2 FQNEAQ come from the germline V gene. The CDR3 DNA follows: TGTGCCAGCAGCTTAGCGCTAATAGGGGCGGCAACTAATGAAAAACTGTTTTTT. Amino acid sequence: CASSLALIGAATNEKLFF.

CDR3 sequence reads: CASSLVSRGKEAFF. CDR3 bases: TGTGCCAGCAGCTTAGTATCCCGGGGGAAGGAAGCTTTCTTT. J is TRBJ1-1 and V is TRBV13; D may be TRBD1 (5 bases). The CDR3 spans 14 residues. CDR1 is PRHDT and CDR2 is FYEKMQ in the germline V gene (reference sequence). Trimming stripped 1 base from V and 8 bases from J, with 14 bases between.

The CDR3 region is CASSQDQGTGANVLTF. The CDR3 nucleotides read TGCGCCAGCAGCCAAGATCAGGGGACTGGGGCCAACGTCCTGACTTTC. This chain links TRBV4-3 with TRBJ2-6, with D possibly being TRBD1 (6 bases). CDR1 LGHNA and CDR2 YSLEER come from the germline V gene. With 0 bases removed from V and 2 bases from J, the gap between germline ends came to 8 bases. The CDR3 extends over 16 amino acids.

This clone was counted a few times. The gene calls are TRBV30 and TRBJ1-2; D remains unclear. Trimming removed 5 bases at V and 5 bases at J, with 15 bases between. The CDR3 totals 13 residues. The germline V gene has CDR1 GTSNPN and CDR2 SVGIG (reference sequence). The CDR3 nucleotides are TGTGCCTGGGACCTTCCAGGCAGATATGGCTACACCTTC. Its translation: CAWDLPGRYGYTF.

The chain recombines TRBV5-1 with TRBJ1-4, with a tentative D call TRBD1 (5 bases). The CDR3 extends over 14 amino acids. V lost 4 bases and J 1 base, leaving 8 bases between the germline ends. CDR1 and CDR2 (germline): SGHRS, YFSETQ. As DNA, the CDR3 is TGCGCCAGCAGCGGGGCAGGAACTAATGAAAAACTGTTTTTT. Translating gives CASSGAGTNEKLFF.

The chain combines TRBV5-1 with TRBJ1-1; D call uncertain. V was cut by 1 base and J by 3 bases, with 7 bases left in between. There are 13 residues in the CDR3. Per the germline V gene, CDR1 is SGHRS and CDR2 is YFSETQ. The CDR3 nucleotides read TGCGCCAGCAGCTTGTCGGTATACACTGAAGCTTTCTTT. This codes for CASSLSVYTEAFF.

V and J are TRBV20-1 and TRBJ2-5; the D is unclear. Trimming pared 3 bases from V and 9 bases from J, leaving 14 bases between. Per germline, CDR1 DFQATT and CDR2 SNEGSKA (reference sequence). The CDR3 spans 12 residues. Here the CDR3 reads CSASKELRPQYF. The CDR3 bases are TGCAGTGCTAGTAAGGAGTTAAGACCCCAGTACTTC.

This clone came up a few times. The chain recombines TRBV24-1 with TRBJ1-3; the D is unclear. Germline CDR1 KGHDR, CDR2 SFDVKD. The CDR3 consists of 19 residues. Trimming took off 0 bases at V and 2 bases at J, with 19 bases between the two ends. CDR3 amino acids: CATSDLIFRRNGPGNTIYF. CDR3 sequence (DNA): TGTGCCACCAGTGATTTGATCTTCCGACGAAATGGGCCTGGAAACACCATATATTTT.

The chain recombines TRBV6-6 with TRBJ2-5, with D perhaps matching TRBD1 (6 bases). The ends were cut back, 7 bases at V and 2 bases at J, with 11 bases in the middle. Germline CDR1 MNHNY, CDR2 SVGAGI (reference sequence). This CDR3 region has 13 residues. DNA for the CDR3: TGTGCCAGCACCGGGACACTACAAGAGACCCAGTACTTC. As protein: CASTGTLQETQYF.

The rearrangement links TRBV5-1 to TRBJ1-1, with 8 bases matching TRBD1. This CDR3 has 13 residues. The germline CDR1 and CDR2 sequences are SGHRS and YFSETQ. V shed 4 bases, J shed 4 bases, and the junction held 3 bases outside the gene matches. CDR3 coding DNA: TGCGCCAGCAGCATGACAGGGGTCACTGAAGCTTTCTTT. This encodes CASSMTGVTEAFF.

The chain carries TRBV27 and TRBJ1-4; D is perhaps TRBD1 (5 bases). The V gene's germline CDR1 is MNHEY and CDR2 SMNVEV (reference sequence). This CDR3 region has 14 residues. Trimming took off 2 bases at V and 7 bases at J, with 11 bases between the two ends. The CDR3 region is CASSLQGRSEKLFF. CDR3 sequence (DNA): TGTGCCAGCAGTTTACAGGGTAGAAGTGAAAAACTGTTTTTT.

The chain links TRBV28 to TRBJ2-7; D gene ambiguous. This CDR3 is 14 amino acids long. CDR1 and CDR2 (germline): MDHEN, SYDVKM. V was pared by 4 bases and J by 2 bases, with 12 bases between. CDR3 residues: CASSSPPRAYEQYF. The CDR3 nucleotides read TGTGCCAGCAGTTCCCCCCCCCGGGCCTACGAGCAGTACTTC.

The chain recombines TRBV6-2 or TRBV6-3 with TRBJ1-6; TRBD1 matches at 10 bases. With 0 bases clipped from V and 12 bases from J, the junction kept 11 bases outside the gene matches. The CDR3 runs 17 residues. CDR1 MNHEY and CDR2 SVGEGT come from the germline V gene. For the CDR3, the DNA is TGTGCCAGCAGTTACTCGGAGGGACAGGGGTTTTCGATACCCCTCCACTTT. It specifies CASSYSEGQGFSIPLHF.

The rearrangement joins TRBV4-1 to TRBJ2-1, with a possible D match to TRBD2 (7 bases). Looked up from germline, CDR1 is MGHRA and CDR2 is YSYEKL. The V end lost 0 bases, the J end lost 8 bases, and 11 bases lay between the germline ends. This CDR3 has 14 amino acids. This CDR3 is CASSQEGGGDEQFF. The CDR3 DNA reads as TGCGCCAGCAGCCAAGAAGGGGGGGGCGATGAGCAGTTCTTC.